The entry below describes one T cell receptor (beta chain). TCRdb keeps only in-frame clones here, not all; method: immunoSEQ multiplex PCR. The sample lists some 96,000 clones; around 91% were seen once. J was trimmed by 4 bases and V by 9 bases; bases with no gene match: 13. The germline V gene has CDR1 SNHLY and CDR2 FYNNEI. The CDR3 consists of 15 residues. This record comes from a study of OX40 agonist ivuxolimab in advanced cancers. The chain links TRBV2 to TRBJ1-2; 8 bases map to TRBD1. This TCR came from an adult with an advanced solid tumor such as melanoma, head and neck, liver or kidney cancer. The specimen comprised CD4+ or CD8+ T cells sorted from blood, sampled in a trial of the OX40 agonist ivuxolimab. DNA of the CDR3: TGTGCCAGTAAGGGCAGGGCAGGGGGCAGCTATGGCTACACCTTC. Its translation is CASKGRAGGSYGYTF. Combining the CDR3 with reference TRBV2 and TRBJ1-2 gives the whole variable domain EPEVTQTPSHQVTQMGQEVILRCVPISNHLYFYWYRQILGQKVEFLVSFYNNEISEKSEIFDDQFSVERPDGSNFTLKIRSTKLEDSAMYFCASKGRAGGSYGYTFGSGTRLTVV.